Shown below are 18 T cell receptor beta chains from a single sample sequenced in a study of blood T cell repertoires in COVID-19. Method: immunoSEQ multiplex PCR; TCRdb's copy keeps in-frame clones and lacks some. This table has some 50,000 clones, about nine tenths appearing once. The sample consisted of peripheral blood. These receptors were collected from a human donor in a cohort sampled during active COVID-19.

The V call is TRBV2, the J call TRBJ1-2, with D possibly matching TRBD1 (6 bases). Germline CDR1 is SNHLY and CDR2 is FYNNEI. Between the trimmed V and J ends, which lost 1 base and 5 bases, there was a span of 17 bases. The CDR3 covers 16 residues. The CDR3 sequence is CASSEGPTGTRYGYTF. DNA for the CDR3: TGTGCCAGCAGTGAAGGGCCAACAGGGACGCGGTATGGCTACACCTTC.

This clone has a single count. The chain is built from TRBV4-1 and TRBJ2-6; TRBD1 agrees at 10 bases. This CDR3 comprises 17 residues. Losses at the gene ends were 4 bases for V and 0 bases for J; bases not matched to a gene: 3. Germline V gene sequence: CDR1 MGHRA, CDR2 YSYEKL. The CDR3 region is CASSLRDRGSGANVLTF. For the CDR3, the DNA is TGCGCCAGCAGCCTTAGGGACAGGGGCTCTGGGGCCAACGTCCTGACTTTC.

The chain recombines TRBV28 with TRBJ1-2; 7 positions match TRBD1. Germline V lookup: CDR1 MDHEN, CDR2 SYDVKM. There are 14 residues in the CDR3. The V segment lost 3 bases and the J segment 7 bases; nucleotides outside the gene matches: 8. The CDR3 bases are TGTGCCAGCAGTTTCGTAGGGGGCGGGGTTGGCTACACCTTC. As protein: CASSFVGGGVGYTF.

This clone has just a few counts. The gene calls are TRBV30 and TRBJ2-7, with 7 bases lining up with TRBD1. With V trimmed by 3 bases and J by 6 bases, 14 bases remained unmatched. The CDR3 length is 15 residues. Germline CDR1 is GTSNPN and CDR2 is SVGIG (reference sequence). The CDR3 nucleotides read TGTGCCTGGAGCCGGGATCGGACAGGCGGAGGCGAGCAGTACTTC. The encoded protein is CAWSRDRTGGGEQYF.

The chain uses TRBV24-1 and TRBJ1-1; the D gene is possibly TRBD1 (6 bases). CDR3 length: 14 residues. The V gene's germline CDR1 is KGHDR and CDR2 SFDVKD. With 1 base removed from V and 4 bases from J, the gap between germline ends came to 9 bases. CDR3 residues: CATSDFKGGTEAFF. CDR3 bases: TGTGCCACCAGTGATTTCAAAGGGGGCACTGAAGCTTTCTTT.

CDR3 sequence reads: CASSLGQGAFNSPLHF. As DNA, the CDR3 is TGTGCCAGCAGCTTGGGACAGGGGGCTTTTAATTCACCCCTCCACTTT. The chain employs TRBV7-2 and TRBJ1-6; 12 bases agree with TRBD1. Germline-derived CDR1 and CDR2 are SGHTA and FQGNSA. The CDR3 is 16 residues long. The J segment lost 6 bases and the V segment lost 3 bases, leaving 3 bases of the junction unmatched.

The chain employs TRBV2 and TRBJ2-1; 8 positions agree with TRBD1. V lost 2 bases, J lost 12 bases, and 12 bases stayed unmatched. CDR3 length: 15 amino acids. Germline V lookup: CDR1 SNHLY, CDR2 FYNNEI. CDR3 sequence: CASSEWGQVSERQFF. The CDR3 DNA is TGTGCCAGCAGTGAATGGGGACAGGTCAGTGAGCGGCAGTTCTTC. Filled out from reference TRBV2 and TRBJ2-1, the complete variable domain reads EPEVTQTPSHQVTQMGQEVILRCVPISNHLYFYWYRQILGQKVEFLVSFYNNEISEKSEIFDDQFSVERPDGSNFTLKIRSTKLEDSAMYFCASSEWGQVSERQFFGPGTRLTVL.

The CDR3 is CASSFPPEETQYF. The CDR3 bases are TGTGCCAGCAGTTTCCCCCCCGAAGAGACCCAGTACTTC. This sequence joins TRBV28 and TRBJ2-5; D is unresolved. Trimming removed 3 bases from V and 3 bases from J, with 8 bases in between. Germline CDR1 reads MDHEN; CDR2 reads SYDVKM. This CDR3 has 13 amino acids.

The gene calls are TRBV7-9 and TRBJ2-3; TRBD2 matches 9 bases. The length of the CDR3 is 15 residues. Germline lookup yields CDR1 SEHNR and CDR2 FQNEAQ (reference sequence). J gave up 2 bases and V 8 bases, and 8 bases lay outside the gene matches. The CDR3 spells CASLGLAGITDTQYF. In DNA form, the CDR3 reads TGTGCCAGCTTAGGGCTAGCGGGGATCACAGATACGCAGTATTTT. Full variable domain (rest looked up from reference TRBV7-9 and TRBJ2-3): DTGVSQNPRHKITKRGQNVTFRCDPISEHNRLYWYRQTLGQGPEFLTYFQNEAQLEKSRLLSDRFSAERPKGSFSTLEIQRTEQGDSAMYLCASLGLAGITDTQYFGPGTRLTVL.

This clone has only a few counts. The chain combines TRBV5-1 with TRBJ2-2, with TRBD2 as a possible D gene (5 bases). The V end lost 8 bases, the J end lost 4 bases, and 12 bases lay between the germline ends. This CDR3 is 13 amino acids long. Germline CDR1 and CDR2: SGHRS and YFSETQ. The CDR3 loop is CASGGGRTGELFF. DNA for the CDR3: TGCGCCAGTGGAGGAGGTCGCACCGGGGAGCTGTTTTTT.

The chain recombines TRBV2 with TRBJ2-5; perhaps TRBD2 as D (7 bases). The germline gives CDR1 SNHLY, CDR2 FYNNEI. CDR3 length equals 12 residues. V shed 8 bases and J shed 4 bases, with 11 bases lying between them. The CDR3 loop is CASEGGVETQYF. The DNA of the CDR3 is TGTGCCAGCGAGGGGGGGGTAGAGACCCAGTACTTC. The variable domain in full, completed from reference TRBV2 and TRBJ2-5, reads EPEVTQTPSHQVTQMGQEVILRCVPISNHLYFYWYRQILGQKVEFLVSFYNNEISEKSEIFDDQFSVERPDGSNFTLKIRSTKLEDSAMYFCASEGGVETQYFGPGTRLLVL.

The CDR3 loop is CASSLTYPGLAGGRGPQETQYF. The CDR3, as DNA: TGCGCCAGCAGCCTCACATATCCGGGACTAGCGGGAGGGAGGGGGCCACAAGAGACCCAGTACTTC. The chain uses TRBV4-1 and TRBJ2-5, with 16 bases that match TRBD2. With V trimmed by 4 bases and J by 2 bases, 19 bases remained unmatched. The CDR3 has 22 residues. Germline values: CDR1 MGHRA, CDR2 YSYEKL.

The chain employs TRBV25-1 and TRBJ2-7; maybe TRBD1 (6 bases). This CDR3 comprises 16 residues. Germline CDR1 reads MGHDK; CDR2 reads SYGVNS. V was clipped by 4 bases and J by 2 bases, with 18 bases between them. The DNA for the CDR3 is TGTGCCAGCAGTGGGTGGACAGCTCTATCCCCCTACGAGCAGTACTTC. This translates into CASSGWTALSPYEQYF.

This chain uses TRBV6-1 with TRBJ1-6, with a possible D match to TRBD1 (5 bases). Germline CDR1 and CDR2: MNHNS and SASEGT. The length of the CDR3 is 16 residues. The V end lost 3 bases, the J end lost 4 bases, and 13 bases lay between the germline ends. The CDR3 reads CASSEVGPPYNSPLHF. In DNA form, the CDR3 reads TGTGCCAGCAGTGAGGTGGGGCCCCCGTATAATTCACCCCTCCACTTT.

This chain links TRBV6-6 with TRBJ1-5; D is unresolved. With 5 bases removed from V and 4 bases from J, the gap between germline ends came to 6 bases. Germline CDR1 reads MNHNY; CDR2 reads SVGAGI (reference sequence). This CDR3 has 12 amino acids. The chain's CDR3 is CASSNSNQPQHF. The CDR3 DNA sequence: TGTGCCAGCAGTAACAGTAATCAGCCCCAGCATTTT.

V and J are TRBV19 and TRBJ2-4; D not certain. The CDR3 contains 15 residues. The V gene's germline CDR1 is LNHDA and CDR2 SQIVND (reference sequence). V was clipped by 1 base and J by 8 bases, with 15 bases between them. The CDR3 region is CASSIGLGAWDIQYF. The DNA of the CDR3 is TGTGCCAGTAGTATAGGGTTAGGAGCTTGGGACATTCAGTACTTC.

The chain has TRBV2 and TRBJ2-2, with 10 bases lining up with TRBD1. The trim removed 6 bases at V and 5 bases at J, leaving 6 bases unmatched. Germline CDR1 is SNHLY and CDR2 is FYNNEI. This CDR3 is 15 amino acids long. The CDR3 DNA follows: TGTGCCAGCAGGATGGGACAGGGGTCAACCGGGGAGCTGTTTTTT. This translates into CASRMGQGSTGELFF.

This rearrangement joins TRBV2 to TRBJ2-3, with D possibly matching TRBD2 (5 bases). Germline CDR1 reads SNHLY; CDR2 reads FYNNEI. Trimming removed 7 bases at V and 2 bases at J, with 13 bases between. CDR3 length: 14 amino acids. The CDR3 DNA reads TGTGCCAGCATCTTAGGGAGTTACACAGATACGCAGTATTTT. Its translation: CASILGSYTDTQYF.